The entry below describes one T cell receptor (beta chain). The record originates from a study of blood T cell repertoires in COVID-19. Cohorts were based on clinical histories the participants reported. Cohort 3 recovered donors had two negative PCRs, clearance, or symptom resolution. This CDR3 is built from 17 residues. Trimming cost V 0 bases and J 9 bases, with 19 bases left between them. The V gene's germline CDR1 is SGHRS and CDR2 YFSETQ. Per the original methods: Reference gene primer amplification in the assay estimated nucleated cell counts. Data came from immunoSEQ multiplex PCR; TCRdb stores just in-frame clones and leaves some out. V and J calls and clone size are copied from that table; D and trimming were computed from the DNA. Here the sample spans more than 200,000 clones, around 90% being singletons.

Specimen: PBMCs or T cells enriched from blood (not recorded which). V usage is TRBV5-1 and J usage is TRBJ1-6; no definite D call. The clonotype comes from a woman aged 45-65 years who had recovered from COVID-19. CDR3 sequence: CASSLVAGGRAPSPLHF. DNA of the CDR3: TGCGCCAGCAGCTTGGTGGCCGGAGGACGCGCCCCTTCACCCCTCCACTTT.